Below are 6 T cell receptor beta chains sequenced from a single sample in a study of T cells in Graves' hyperthyroidism and ophthalmopathy (dated by TCRdb to about 2019). Library generation was performed with multiplex PCR. Data came from an Illumina HiSeq 2000. Amplification of TCR beta CDR3 regions was carried out from RNA transcripts. For the first round of RT-PCR on the TCR CDR3, the HTBI primer set was used together with the Qiagen OneStep RT-PCR kit. TCRdb handled the public reads itself, with Q25 trimming in fastp and clone calling in MiXCR, and kept productive beta chains. Every entry covers one CDR3 protein and lists the most common genes and DNA from its rows. The sample table holds 650,000 to 850,000 distinct CDR3 sequences, of which about 17% were seen once. 16% of the sample is taken by the ten largest. The sample taken for sequencing was blood. These receptors all come from a woman aged 45-60 years with Graves' hyperthyroidism that later progressed to Graves' ophthalmopathy.

In this sample, this clonotype turned up many times. The chain joins TRBV3-1 to TRBJ1-1; D is undetermined. Trimming pared 1 base from V and 6 bases from J, leaving 12 bases between. The CDR3 consists of 14 residues. CDR1 and CDR2 from the germline V gene are LGHDT and YNNKEL (reference sequence). CDR3 bases: TGTGCCAGCAGCCAAGTTCGGGGAACATCTGAAGCTTTCTTT. Protein product: CASSQVRGTSEAFF.

This clonotype was observed a handful of times. This chain uses TRBV4-1 with TRBJ2-3; the D gene is possibly TRBD1 (5 bases). This CDR3 contains 15 residues. Trimming left V 0 bases short and J 0 bases short, with 7 bases between. Germline CDR1 MGHRA, CDR2 YSYEKL. The CDR3 is CASSQEGPSTDTQYF. CDR3 DNA: TGCGCCAGCAGCCAAGAGGGGCCTAGCACAGATACGCAGTATTTT.

A few counts support this clonotype. The chain joins TRBV7-9 to TRBJ2-3; 14 bases align to TRBD2. From germline, CDR1 is SEHNR and CDR2 FQNEAQ (reference sequence). The CDR3 is made up of 19 amino acids. The V segment lost 0 bases and the J segment 2 bases; nucleotides outside the gene matches: 7. The CDR3 DNA reads as TGTGCCAGCAGCTTAGCAGTGGGACTAGCGGGGGACCCCACAGATACGCAGTATTTT. Translation: CASSLAVGLAGDPTDTQYF.

The chain employs TRBV6-1 and TRBJ2-5; TRBD2 aligns across 7 bases. Germline V gene data show CDR1 as MNHNS and CDR2 as SASEGT. There are 16 residues in the CDR3. The V gene end was trimmed by 6 bases and the J gene end by 5 bases; junction bases not matched to a gene: 15. The CDR3 bases are TGTGCCAGCAGCTCCTGGGCGGGGGTGTCTGGCGAGACCCAGTACTTC. Its translation is CASSSWAGVSGETQYF.

The chain uses TRBV5-1 and TRBJ2-5; D is unclear. The CDR3 contains 13 residues. CDR1 and CDR2 (germline): SGHRS, YFSETQ. With 0 bases removed from V and 5 bases from J, the gap between germline ends came to 8 bases. The CDR3 bases are TGCGCCAGCAGCTTGGGAGACGTCGAGACCCAGTACTTC. This encodes CASSLGDVETQYF.

This clonotype was recorded a few times. V and J are TRBV27 and TRBJ2-6, with D unclear. Germline CDR1 reads MNHEY; CDR2 reads SMNVEV (reference sequence). Between the trimmed V and J ends, which lost 9 bases and 0 bases, there was a span of 12 bases. This CDR3 has 15 amino acids. In DNA, the CDR3 is TGTGCCAGTCAATCCCCCAGCTCTGGGGCCAACGTCCTGACTTTC. Amino acid sequence: CASQSPSSGANVLTF.